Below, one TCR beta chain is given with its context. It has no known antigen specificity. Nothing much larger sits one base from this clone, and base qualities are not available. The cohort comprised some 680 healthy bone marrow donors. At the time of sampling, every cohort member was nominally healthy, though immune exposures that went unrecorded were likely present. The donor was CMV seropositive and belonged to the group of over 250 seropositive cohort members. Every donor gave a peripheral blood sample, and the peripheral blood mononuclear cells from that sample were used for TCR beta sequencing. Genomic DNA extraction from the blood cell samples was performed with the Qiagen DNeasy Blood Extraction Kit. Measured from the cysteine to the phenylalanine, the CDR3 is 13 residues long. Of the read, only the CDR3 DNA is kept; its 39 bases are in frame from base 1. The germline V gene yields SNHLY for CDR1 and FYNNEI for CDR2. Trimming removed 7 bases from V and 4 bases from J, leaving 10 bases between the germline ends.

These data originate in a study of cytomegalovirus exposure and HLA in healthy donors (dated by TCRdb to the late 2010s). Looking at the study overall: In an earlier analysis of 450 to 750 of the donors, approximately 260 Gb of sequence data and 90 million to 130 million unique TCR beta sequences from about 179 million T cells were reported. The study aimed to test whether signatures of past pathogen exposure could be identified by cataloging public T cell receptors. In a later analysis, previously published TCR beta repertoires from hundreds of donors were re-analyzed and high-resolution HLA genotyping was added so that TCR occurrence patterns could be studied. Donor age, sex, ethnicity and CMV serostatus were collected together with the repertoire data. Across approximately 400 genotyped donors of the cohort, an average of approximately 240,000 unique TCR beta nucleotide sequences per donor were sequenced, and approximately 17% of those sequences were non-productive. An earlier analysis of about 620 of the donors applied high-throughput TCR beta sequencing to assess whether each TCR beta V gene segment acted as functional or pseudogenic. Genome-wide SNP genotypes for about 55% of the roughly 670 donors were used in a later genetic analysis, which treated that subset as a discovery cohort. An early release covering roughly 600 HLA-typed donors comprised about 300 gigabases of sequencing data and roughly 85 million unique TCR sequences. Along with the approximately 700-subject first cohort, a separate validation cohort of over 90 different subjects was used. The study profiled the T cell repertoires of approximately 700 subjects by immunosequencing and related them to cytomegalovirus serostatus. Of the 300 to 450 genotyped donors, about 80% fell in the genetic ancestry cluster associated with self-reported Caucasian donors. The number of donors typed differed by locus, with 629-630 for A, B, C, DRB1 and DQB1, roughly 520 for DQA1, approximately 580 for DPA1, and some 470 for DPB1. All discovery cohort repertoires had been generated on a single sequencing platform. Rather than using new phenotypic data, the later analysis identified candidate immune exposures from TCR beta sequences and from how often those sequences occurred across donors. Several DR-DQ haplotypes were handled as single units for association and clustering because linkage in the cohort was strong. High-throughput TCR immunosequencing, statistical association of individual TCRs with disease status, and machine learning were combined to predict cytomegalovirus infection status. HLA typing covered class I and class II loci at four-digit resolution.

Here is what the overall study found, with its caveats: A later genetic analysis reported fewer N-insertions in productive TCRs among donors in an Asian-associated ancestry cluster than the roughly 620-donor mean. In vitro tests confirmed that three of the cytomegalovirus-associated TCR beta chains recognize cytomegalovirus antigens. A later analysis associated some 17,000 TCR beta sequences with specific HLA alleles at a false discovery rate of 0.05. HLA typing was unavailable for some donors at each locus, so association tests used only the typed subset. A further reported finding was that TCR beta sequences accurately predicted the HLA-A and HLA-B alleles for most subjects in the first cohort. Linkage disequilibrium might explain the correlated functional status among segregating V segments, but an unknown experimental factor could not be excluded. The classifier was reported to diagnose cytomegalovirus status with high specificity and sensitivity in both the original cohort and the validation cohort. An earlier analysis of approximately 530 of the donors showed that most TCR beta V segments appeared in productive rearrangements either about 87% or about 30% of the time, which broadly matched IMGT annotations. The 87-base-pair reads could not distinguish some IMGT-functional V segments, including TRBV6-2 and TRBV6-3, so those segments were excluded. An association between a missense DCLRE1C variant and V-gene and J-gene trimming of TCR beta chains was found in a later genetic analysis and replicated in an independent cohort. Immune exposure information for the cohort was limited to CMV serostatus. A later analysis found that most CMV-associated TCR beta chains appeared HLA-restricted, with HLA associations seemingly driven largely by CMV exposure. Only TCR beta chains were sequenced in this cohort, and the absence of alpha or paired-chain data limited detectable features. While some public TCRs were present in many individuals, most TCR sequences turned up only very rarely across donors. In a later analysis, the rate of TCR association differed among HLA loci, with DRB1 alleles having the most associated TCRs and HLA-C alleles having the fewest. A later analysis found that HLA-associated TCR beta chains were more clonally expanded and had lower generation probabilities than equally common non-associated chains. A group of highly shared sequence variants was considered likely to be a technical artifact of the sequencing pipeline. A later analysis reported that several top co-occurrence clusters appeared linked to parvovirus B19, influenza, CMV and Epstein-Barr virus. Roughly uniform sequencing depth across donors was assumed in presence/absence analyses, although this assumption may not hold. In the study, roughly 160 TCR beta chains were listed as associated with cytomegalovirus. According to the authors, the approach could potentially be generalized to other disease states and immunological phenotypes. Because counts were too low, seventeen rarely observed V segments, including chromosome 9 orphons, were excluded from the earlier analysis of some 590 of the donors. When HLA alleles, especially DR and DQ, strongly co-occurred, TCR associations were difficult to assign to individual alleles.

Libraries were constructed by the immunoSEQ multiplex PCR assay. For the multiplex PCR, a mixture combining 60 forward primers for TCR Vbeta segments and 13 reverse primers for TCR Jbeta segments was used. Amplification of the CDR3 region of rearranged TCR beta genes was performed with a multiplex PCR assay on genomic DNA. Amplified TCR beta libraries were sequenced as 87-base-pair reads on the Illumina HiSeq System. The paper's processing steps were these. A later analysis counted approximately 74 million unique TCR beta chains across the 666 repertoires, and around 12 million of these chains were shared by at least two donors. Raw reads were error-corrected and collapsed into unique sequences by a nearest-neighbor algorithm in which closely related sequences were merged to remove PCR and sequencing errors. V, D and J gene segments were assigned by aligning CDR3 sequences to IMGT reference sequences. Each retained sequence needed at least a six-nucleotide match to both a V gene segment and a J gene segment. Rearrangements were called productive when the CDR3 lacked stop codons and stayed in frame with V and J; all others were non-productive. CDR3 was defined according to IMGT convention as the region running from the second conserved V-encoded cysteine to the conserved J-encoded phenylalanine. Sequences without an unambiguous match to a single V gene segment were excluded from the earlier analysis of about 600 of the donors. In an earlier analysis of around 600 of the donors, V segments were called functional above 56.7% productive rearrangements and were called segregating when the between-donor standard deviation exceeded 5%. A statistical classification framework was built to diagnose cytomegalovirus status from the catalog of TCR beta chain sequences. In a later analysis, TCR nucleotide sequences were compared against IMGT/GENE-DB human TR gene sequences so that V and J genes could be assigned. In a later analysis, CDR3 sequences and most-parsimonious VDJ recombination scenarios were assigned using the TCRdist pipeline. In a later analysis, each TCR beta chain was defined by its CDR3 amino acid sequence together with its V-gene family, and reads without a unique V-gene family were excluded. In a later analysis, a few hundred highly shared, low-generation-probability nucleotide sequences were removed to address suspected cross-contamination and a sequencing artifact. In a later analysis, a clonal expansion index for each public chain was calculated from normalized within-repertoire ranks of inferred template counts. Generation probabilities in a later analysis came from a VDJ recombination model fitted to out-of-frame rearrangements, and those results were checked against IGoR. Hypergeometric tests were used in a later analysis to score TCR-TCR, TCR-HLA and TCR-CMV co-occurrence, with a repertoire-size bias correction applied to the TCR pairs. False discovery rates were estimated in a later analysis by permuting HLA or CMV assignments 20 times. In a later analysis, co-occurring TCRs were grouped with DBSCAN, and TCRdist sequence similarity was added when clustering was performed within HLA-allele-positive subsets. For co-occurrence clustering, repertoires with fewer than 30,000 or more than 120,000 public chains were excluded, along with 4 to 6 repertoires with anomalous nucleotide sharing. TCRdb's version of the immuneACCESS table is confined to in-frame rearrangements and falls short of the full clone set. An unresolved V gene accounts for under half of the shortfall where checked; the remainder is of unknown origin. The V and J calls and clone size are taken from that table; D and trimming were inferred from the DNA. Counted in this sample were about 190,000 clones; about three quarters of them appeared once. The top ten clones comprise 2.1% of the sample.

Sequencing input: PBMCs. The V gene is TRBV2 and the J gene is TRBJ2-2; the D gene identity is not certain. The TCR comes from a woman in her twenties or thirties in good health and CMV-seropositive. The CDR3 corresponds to CASTLRPTGELFF. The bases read TGTGCCAGCACATTGCGGCCCACCGGGGAGCTGTTTTTT. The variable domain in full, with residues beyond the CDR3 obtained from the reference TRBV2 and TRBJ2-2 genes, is EPEVTQTPSHQVTQMGQEVILRCVPISNHLYFYWYRQILGQKVEFLVSFYNNEISEKSEIFDDQFSVERPDGSNFTLKIRSTKLEDSAMYFCASTLRPTGELFFGEGSRLTVL.